This T cell receptor beta chain was sequenced in a study of OX40 agonist ivuxolimab in advanced cancers. Study-wide context: Ivuxolimab, which targeted the costimulatory receptor OX40 (CD134), was an agonistic, fully human IgG2 monoclonal antibody. Intravenous ivuxolimab was administered to patients every 2 weeks at six dose levels: 0.01, 0.1, 0.3, 1.5, 3 and 10 mg/kg. Partial responses occurred in three dose-escalation patients, of whom one had hepatocellular carcinoma and two had cutaneous melanoma. The paper reports the monotherapy dose-escalation portion (N = 52 patients) of the phase I ivuxolimab trial. Prior anti-PD-1, anti-PD-L1 or anti-CTLA-4 therapy was permitted, and checkpoint inhibitors had been received by around 40% of dose-escalation patients. Of the approximately 50 dose-escalation patients, hepatocellular carcinoma was present in roughly 19, melanoma in some 15, renal cell carcinoma in 9 and head and neck cancer in 9. Peripheral TCRbeta sequencing aimed to test whether ivuxolimab altered TCR sequence diversity and caused clonal T-cell expansion. In the dose-escalation cohort, approximately 82% of patients were male, and the mean age was around 60 years, with a range of about 23 to 90.

The CDR3 numbers 19 residues from cysteine through phenylalanine. Only CDR3 DNA is held: 57 bases, read in frame from base 1. About this clone itself: Its antigen is currently not known. The record has no base qualities; no much larger clone is one base away.

Patients with autoimmune disease history or receiving systemic immunosuppression were excluded from the trial. Peripheral blood for TCR sequencing was collected from all dose cohorts at baseline, on cycle 4 day 1, and on cycle 7 day 1. The samples were taken from a phase I, first-in-human, multicenter, open-label dose-escalation trial of ivuxolimab. The trial enrolled adults with locally advanced or metastatic head and neck squamous cell, hepatocellular, melanoma or renal cell carcinoma. CD4+ and CD8+ T cells were sorted separately from peripheral blood before TCR sequencing. Overall results and qualifications from the work: At doses of 0.1 to 3.0 mg/kg, clonal expansion of both CD4+ and CD8+ T cells in blood was seen between baseline and week 6. Low levels of normalized T-cell clonal expansion were also seen in some patients who did not respond. Partial responders in the 0.1-3.0 mg/kg groups had among the lowest normalized peripheral clonal expansion, especially among CD8+ T cells. After ivuxolimab, expanded clones were on average more numerous among CD8+ T cells than among CD4+ T cells. Antigen specificity was not determined for the clonally expanded peripheral T cells.

Genomic DNA was isolated from the sorted cells so that the TCRbeta CDR3 region could be sequenced. The immunoSEQ Assay was used for sequencing of TCRbeta CDR3 regions. The source is immuneACCESS, and TCRdb retained only in-frame sequences with V and J called. Part of the clones is not carried over; for the studies checked, unresolved V genes explain less than half of this, and the remainder is unexplained. This sample holds fewer than 25,000 clones; around four fifths were observed only once. The top ten clones comprise roughly 29% of the sample. This sequence was found in an adult with an advanced solid tumor such as melanoma, head and neck, liver or kidney cancer. This material consisted of CD4+ or CD8+ T cells sorted from blood, taken in a trial of the OX40 agonist ivuxolimab. The receptor chain draws on TRBV21-1 and TRBJ2-2; the DNA was not used to check the table's D call, TRBD2. TRBV21-1 is a pseudogene segment. The DNA reads TGTGCCAGCAGCAAACTATCGGGTCTAGCGGGAAGGTGGACCGGGGAGCTGTTTTTT. It specifies CASSKLSGLAGRWTGELFF.